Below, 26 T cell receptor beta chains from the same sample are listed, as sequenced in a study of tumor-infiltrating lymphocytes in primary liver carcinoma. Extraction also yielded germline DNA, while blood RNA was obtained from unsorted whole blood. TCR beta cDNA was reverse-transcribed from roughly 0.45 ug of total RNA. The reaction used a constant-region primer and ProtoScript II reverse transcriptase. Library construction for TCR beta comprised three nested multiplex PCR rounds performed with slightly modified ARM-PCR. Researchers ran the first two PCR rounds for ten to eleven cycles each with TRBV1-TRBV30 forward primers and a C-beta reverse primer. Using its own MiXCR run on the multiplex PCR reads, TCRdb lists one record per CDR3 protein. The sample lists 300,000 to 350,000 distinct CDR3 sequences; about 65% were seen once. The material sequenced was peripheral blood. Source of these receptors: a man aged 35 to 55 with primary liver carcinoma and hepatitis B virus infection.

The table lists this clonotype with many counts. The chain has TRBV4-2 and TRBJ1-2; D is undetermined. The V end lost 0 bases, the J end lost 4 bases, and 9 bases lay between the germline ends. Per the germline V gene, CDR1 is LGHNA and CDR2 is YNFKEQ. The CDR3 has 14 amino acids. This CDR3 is CASSQDQSSYGYTF. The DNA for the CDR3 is TGTGCCAGCAGCCAAGATCAAAGTAGCTATGGCTACACCTTC.

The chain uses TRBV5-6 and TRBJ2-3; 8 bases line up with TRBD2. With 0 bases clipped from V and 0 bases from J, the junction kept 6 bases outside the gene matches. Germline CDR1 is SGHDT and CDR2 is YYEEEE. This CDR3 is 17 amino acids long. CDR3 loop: CASSLEASGRSTDTQYF. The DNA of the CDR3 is TGTGCCAGCAGCTTGGAGGCCAGCGGGAGAAGCACAGATACGCAGTATTTT.

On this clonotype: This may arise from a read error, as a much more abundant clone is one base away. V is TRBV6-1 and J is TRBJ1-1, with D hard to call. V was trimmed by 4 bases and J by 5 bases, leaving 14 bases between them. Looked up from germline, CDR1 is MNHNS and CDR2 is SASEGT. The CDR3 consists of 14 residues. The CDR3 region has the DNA TGTGCCAGCAGTGGAGCGAGGGCGGGGACTGAAGCTTTCTTT. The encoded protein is CASSGARAGTEAFF.

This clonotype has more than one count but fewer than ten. The CDR3 loop reads CASSQGQSPDTQYF. Here the CDR3 DNA reads TGCGCCAGCAGCCAAGGACAGTCCCCAGATACGCAGTATTTT. The V call is TRBV5-1, the J call TRBJ2-3; possibly TRBD1 for D (6 bases). The CDR3 contains 14 residues. V shed 4 bases and J shed 4 bases, with 13 bases lying between them. CDR1 and CDR2 (germline): SGHRS, YFSETQ.

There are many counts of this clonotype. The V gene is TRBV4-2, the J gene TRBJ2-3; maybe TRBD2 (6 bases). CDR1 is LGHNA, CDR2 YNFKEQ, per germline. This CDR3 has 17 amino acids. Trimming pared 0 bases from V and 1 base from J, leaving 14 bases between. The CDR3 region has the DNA TGTGCCAGCAGCCAAGACCCCTCTTCGGGGGGCACAGATACGCAGTATTTT. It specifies CASSQDPSSGGTDTQYF.

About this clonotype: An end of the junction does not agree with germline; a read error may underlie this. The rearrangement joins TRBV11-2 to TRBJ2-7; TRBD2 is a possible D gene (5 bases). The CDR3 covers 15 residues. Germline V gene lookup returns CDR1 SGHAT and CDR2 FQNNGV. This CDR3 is CASSLDLGVIYELCF. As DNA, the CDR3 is TGTGCCAGCAGCTTAGATCTCGGGGTTATCTACGAGCTGTGCTTC.

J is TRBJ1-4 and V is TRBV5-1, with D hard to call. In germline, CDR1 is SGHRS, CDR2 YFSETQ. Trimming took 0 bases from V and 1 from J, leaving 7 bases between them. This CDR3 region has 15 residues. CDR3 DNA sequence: TGCGCCAGCAGCTTGGGGGGAGTAACTAATGAAAAACTGTTTTTT. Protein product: CASSLGGVTNEKLFF.

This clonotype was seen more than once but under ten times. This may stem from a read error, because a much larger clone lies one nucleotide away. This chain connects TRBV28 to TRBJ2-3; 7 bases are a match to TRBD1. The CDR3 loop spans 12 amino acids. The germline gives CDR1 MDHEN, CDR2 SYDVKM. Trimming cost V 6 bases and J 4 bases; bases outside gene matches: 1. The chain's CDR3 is CASRTGSDTQYF. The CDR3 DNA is TGTGCCAGCAGGACAGGGTCAGATACGCAGTATTTT.

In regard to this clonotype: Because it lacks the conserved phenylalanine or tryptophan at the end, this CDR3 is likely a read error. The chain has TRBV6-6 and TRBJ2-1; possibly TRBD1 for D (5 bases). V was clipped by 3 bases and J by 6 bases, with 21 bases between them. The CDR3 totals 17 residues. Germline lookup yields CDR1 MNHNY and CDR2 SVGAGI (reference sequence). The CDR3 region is CASSYIGHRTACNEQFL. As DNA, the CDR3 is TGTGCCAGCAGTTATATCGGCCACAGGACGGCCTGCAATGAGCAGTTCCTC.

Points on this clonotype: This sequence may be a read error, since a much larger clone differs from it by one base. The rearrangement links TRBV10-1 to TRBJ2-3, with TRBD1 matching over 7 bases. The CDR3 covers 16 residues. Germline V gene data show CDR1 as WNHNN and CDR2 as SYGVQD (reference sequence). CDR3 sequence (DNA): TGCGCCAGCAGCGCAGGCGGACAGGACGGCACAGATACGCATTATTTT. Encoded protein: CASSAGGQDGTDTHYF.

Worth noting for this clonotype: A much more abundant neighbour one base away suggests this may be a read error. In nucleotides, the CDR3 is TGTGCCACCTCTTCTTGGGGCGCGATATCGAATACGCAGTATTTT. Translated, it gives CATSSWGAISNTQYF. The V gene is TRBV24-1, the J gene TRBJ2-3; possible D gene TRBD1, 5 bases. Germline V gene sequence: CDR1 KGHDR, CDR2 SFDVKD. CDR3 length: 15 amino acids. The V and J ends lost 9 bases and 7 bases respectively, with 22 bases between them.

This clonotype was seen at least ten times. CDR3 nucleotide sequence: TGTGCCAGCAGCTCTCGGACAGCAACTAATGAAAAACTGTTTTTT. It yields the protein CASSSRTATNEKLFF. The V gene is TRBV11-2, the J gene TRBJ1-4; tentatively, D is TRBD1 (6 bases). Germline V gene sequence: CDR1 SGHAT, CDR2 FQNNGV. This CDR3 has 15 residues. V lost 4 bases and J lost 0, with 9 bases in between.

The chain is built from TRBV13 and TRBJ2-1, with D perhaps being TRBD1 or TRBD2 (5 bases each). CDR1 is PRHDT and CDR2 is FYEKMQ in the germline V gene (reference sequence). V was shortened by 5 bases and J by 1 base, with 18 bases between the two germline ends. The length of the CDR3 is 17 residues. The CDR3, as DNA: TGTGCCAGCAGCGTCATTCGCATTGGGGGTTCCTACAATGAGCAGTTCTTC. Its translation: CASSVIRIGGSYNEQFF. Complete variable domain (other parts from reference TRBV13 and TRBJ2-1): AAGVIQSPRHLIKEKRETATLKCYPIPRHDTVYWYQQGPGQDPQFLISFYEKMQSDKGSIPDRFSAQQFSDYHSELNMSSLELGDSALYFCASSVIRIGGSYNEQFFGPGTRLTVL.

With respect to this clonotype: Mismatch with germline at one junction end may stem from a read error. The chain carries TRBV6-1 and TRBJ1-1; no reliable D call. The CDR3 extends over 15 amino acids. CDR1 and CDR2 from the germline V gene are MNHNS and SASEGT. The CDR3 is CVSSEAASLTTEAFF. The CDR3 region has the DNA TGTGTCAGCAGTGAAGCCGCCAGCCTGACCACTGAAGCTTTCTTT.

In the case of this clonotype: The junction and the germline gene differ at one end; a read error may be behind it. CDR3 DNA sequence: TGTGGCAGCAGCCCGGACAATAATTCACCCCTCCACTTT. Protein sequence: CGSSPDNNSPLHF. The chain joins TRBV12-3 or TRBV12-4 to TRBJ1-6, with a possible D match to TRBD1 (5 bases). CDR3 size: 13 residues.

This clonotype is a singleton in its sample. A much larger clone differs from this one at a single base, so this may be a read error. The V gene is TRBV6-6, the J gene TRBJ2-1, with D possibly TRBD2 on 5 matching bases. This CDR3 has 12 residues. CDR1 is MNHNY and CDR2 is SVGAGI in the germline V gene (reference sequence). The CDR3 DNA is TGTGCCAGCAATACCGAGGGCTATGAGCAGCTCTTC. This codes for CASNTEGYEQLF.

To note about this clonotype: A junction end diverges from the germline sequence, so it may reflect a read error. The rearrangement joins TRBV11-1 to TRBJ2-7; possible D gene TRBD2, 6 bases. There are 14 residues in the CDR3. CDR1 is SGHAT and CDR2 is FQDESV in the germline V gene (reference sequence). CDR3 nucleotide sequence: TGTGTCAGCAGCTTAGGGCTAGCGAGCTACGAGCAATACTTC. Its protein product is CVSSLGLASYEQYF. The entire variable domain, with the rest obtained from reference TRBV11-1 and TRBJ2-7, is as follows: EAEVAQSPRYKITEKSQAVAFWCDPISGHATLYWYRQILGQGPELLVQFQDESVVDDSQLPKDRFSAERLKGVDSTLKIQPAELGDSAMYLCVSSLGLASYEQYFGPGTRLTVT.

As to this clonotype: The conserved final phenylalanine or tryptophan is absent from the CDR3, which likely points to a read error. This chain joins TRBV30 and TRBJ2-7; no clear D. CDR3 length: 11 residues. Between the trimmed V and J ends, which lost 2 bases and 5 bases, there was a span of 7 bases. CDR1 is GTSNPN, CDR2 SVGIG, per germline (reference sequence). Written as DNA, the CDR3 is TGTGCCTGGAGTTTGCACAACGAGCAGTACATC. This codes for CAWSLHNEQYI.

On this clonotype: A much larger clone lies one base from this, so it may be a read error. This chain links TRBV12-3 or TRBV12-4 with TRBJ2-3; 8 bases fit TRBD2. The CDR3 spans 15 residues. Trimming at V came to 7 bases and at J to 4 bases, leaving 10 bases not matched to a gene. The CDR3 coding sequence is TGTGCCAGCAATCGGAGCGGGAGAAAGTCAGATACGCAGTATTTT. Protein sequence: CASNRSGRKSDTQYF.

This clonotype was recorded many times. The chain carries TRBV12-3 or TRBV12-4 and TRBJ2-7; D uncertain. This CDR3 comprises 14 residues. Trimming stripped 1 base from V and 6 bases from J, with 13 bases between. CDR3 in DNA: TGTGCCAGCAGTTTAGTCGGGTCCGATGGCGAGCAGTACTTC. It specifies CASSLVGSDGEQYF.

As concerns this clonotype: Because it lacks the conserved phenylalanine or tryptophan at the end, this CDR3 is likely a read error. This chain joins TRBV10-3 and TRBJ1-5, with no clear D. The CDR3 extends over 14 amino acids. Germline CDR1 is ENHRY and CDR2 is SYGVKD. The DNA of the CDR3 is TGTGACATCAGTGAGTATGAGGGCGATCAGCCCCAGCATTAT. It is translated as CDISEYEGDQPQHY.

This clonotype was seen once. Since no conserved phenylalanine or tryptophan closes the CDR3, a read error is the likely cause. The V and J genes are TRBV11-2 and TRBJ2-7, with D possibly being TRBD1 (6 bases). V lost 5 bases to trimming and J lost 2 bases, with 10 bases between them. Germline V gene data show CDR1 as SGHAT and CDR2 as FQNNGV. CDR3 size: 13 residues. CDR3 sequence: CASSHRDTYEQYS. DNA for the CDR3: TGTGCCAGCAGCCACAGGGACACCTACGAGCAGTACTCC.

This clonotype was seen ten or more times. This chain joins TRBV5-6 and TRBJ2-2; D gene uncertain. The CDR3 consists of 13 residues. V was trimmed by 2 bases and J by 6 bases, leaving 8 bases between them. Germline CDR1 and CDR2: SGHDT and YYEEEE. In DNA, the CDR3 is TGTGCCAGCAGCTTCCCTAGTTCCGGGGAGCTGTTTTTT. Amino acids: CASSFPSSGELFF.

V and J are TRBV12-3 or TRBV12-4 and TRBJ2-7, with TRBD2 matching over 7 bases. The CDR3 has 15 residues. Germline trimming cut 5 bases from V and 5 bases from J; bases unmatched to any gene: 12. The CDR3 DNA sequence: TGTGCCAGCAGTATCCCGGGACTAAAAGGTAACGAGCAGTACTTC. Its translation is CASSIPGLKGNEQYF.

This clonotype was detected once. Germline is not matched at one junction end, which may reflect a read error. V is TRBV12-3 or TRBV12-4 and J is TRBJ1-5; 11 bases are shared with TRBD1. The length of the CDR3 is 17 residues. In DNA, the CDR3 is TGTCCCAGCAATACCGGGACAGGGGGACTTAGCAATCAGCCCCAGCATTTT. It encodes CPSNTGTGGLSNQPQHF.

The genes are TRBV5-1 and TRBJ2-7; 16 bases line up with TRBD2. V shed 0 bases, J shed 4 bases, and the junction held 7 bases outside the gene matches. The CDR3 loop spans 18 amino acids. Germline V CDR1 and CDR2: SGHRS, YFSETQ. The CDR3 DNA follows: TGCGCCAGCAGCTTGGTGGGACTAGCGGGAGGGCCGAAGTACGAGCAGTACTTC. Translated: CASSLVGLAGGPKYEQYF.